The 4 T cell receptor beta chains below come from one sample, sequenced in a study of blood T cell repertoires in COVID-19. This table comes from immunoSEQ multiplex PCR, and its TCRdb copy is limited to in-frame clones, with some not included. The repertoire holds some 150,000 clones, with about 90% as singletons. The sequencing sample was made of peripheral blood. These receptors originate from a man aged 45-65 years with active COVID-19.

V gene TRBV19 combines with J gene TRBJ2-2; 7 nucleotides match TRBD1. CDR3 length: 15 residues. The V gene end was trimmed by 6 bases and the J gene end by 6 bases; junction bases not matched to a gene: 10. Germline V gene lookup returns CDR1 LNHDA and CDR2 SQIVND (reference sequence). CDR3 protein: CASRTDFGTAGELFF. CDR3 bases: TGTGCCAGTAGAACGGATTTTGGGACAGCCGGGGAGCTGTTTTTT. Using reference TRBV19 and TRBJ2-2 for the parts outside the CDR3, the full variable domain is DGGITQSPKYLFRKEGQNVTLSCEQNLNHDAMYWYRQDPGQGLRLIYYSQIVNDFQKGDIAEGYSVSREKKESFPLTVTSAQKNPTAFYLCASRTDFGTAGELFFGEGSRLTVL.

The chain links TRBV6-6 to TRBJ2-5; unclear D gene. Germline lookup yields CDR1 MNHNY and CDR2 SVGAGI (reference sequence). The germline V and J ends were trimmed by 3 bases and 0 bases, with 8 bases remaining between them. This CDR3 has 14 amino acids. The CDR3 region is CASSYLEYQETQYF. The CDR3 coding sequence is TGTGCCAGCAGTTATCTGGAGTACCAAGAGACCCAGTACTTC.

This clone was detected a few times. The genes are TRBV30 and TRBJ1-6; 11 bases fit TRBD1. Trimming removed 2 bases from V and 8 bases from J; junction bases left unmatched: 5. This CDR3 comprises 15 residues. The germline V gene encodes CDR1 GTSNPN and CDR2 SVGIG (reference sequence). The DNA of the CDR3 is TGTGCCTGGAGTATGTCGGACAGGGGGCATTCACCCCTCCACTTT. It yields the protein CAWSMSDRGHSPLHF.

This clone was recorded a few times. The J gene is TRBJ1-5, the V gene TRBV7-9; a weak D match, TRBD1 (5 bases). Trimming took 11 bases from V and 8 from J, leaving 19 bases between them. Germline loops: CDR1 SEHNR, CDR2 FQNEAQ (reference sequence). The CDR3 loop spans 13 amino acids. This CDR3 is CASGGDLKKPQHF. In DNA form, the CDR3 reads TGTGCCTCCGGGGGGGACTTGAAAAAGCCCCAGCATTTT.